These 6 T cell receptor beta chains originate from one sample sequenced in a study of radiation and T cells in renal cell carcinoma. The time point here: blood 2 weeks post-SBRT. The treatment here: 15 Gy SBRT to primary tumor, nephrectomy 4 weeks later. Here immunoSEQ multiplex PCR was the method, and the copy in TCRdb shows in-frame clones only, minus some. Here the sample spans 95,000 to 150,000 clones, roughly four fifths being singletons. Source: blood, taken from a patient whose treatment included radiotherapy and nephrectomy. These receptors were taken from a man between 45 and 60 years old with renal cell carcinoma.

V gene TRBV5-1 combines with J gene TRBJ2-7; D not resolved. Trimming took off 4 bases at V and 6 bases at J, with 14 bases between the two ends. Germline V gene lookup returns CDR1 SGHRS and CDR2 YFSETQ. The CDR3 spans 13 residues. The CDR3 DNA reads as TGCGCCAGCAGCACCTTTGGGTATACCGAGCAGTACTTC. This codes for CASSTFGYTEQYF.

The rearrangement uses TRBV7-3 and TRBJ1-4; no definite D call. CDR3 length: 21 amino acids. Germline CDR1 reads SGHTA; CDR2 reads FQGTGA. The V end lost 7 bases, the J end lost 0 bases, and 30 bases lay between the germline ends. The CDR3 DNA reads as TGTGCCAGCACCCTAACTGCCCGGGGTCCCGGTCCCTCTGCAACTAATGAAAAACTGTTTTTT. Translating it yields CASTLTARGPGPSATNEKLFF. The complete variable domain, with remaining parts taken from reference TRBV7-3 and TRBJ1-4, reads GAGVSQTPSNKVTEKGKYVELRCDPISGHTALYWYRQSLGQGPEFLIYFQGTGAADDSGLPNDRFFAVRPEGSVSTLKIQRTERGDSAVYLCASTLTARGPGPSATNEKLFFGSGTQLSVL.

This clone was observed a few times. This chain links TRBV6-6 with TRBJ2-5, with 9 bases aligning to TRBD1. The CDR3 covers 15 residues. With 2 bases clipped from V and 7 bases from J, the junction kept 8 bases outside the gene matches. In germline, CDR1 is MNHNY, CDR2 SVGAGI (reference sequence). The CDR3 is CASSYGTGRYRTQYF. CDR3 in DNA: TGTGCCAGCAGTTACGGGACAGGGAGGTATCGGACCCAGTACTTC.

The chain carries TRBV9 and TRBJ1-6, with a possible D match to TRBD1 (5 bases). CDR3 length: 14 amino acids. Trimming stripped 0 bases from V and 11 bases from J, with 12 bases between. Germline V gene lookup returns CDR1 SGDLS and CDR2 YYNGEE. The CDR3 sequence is CASSVGQGGTPLHF. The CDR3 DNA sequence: TGTGCCAGCAGCGTAGGGCAGGGCGGGACACCCCTCCACTTT.

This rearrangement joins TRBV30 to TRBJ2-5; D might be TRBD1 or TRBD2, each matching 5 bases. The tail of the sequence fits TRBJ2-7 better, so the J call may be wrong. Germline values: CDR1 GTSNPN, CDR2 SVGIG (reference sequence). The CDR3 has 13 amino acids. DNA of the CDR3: TGTGCCTGGAGTGTGGGGGTGGACTACGAGCAGTACTTC. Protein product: CAWSVGVDYEQYF.

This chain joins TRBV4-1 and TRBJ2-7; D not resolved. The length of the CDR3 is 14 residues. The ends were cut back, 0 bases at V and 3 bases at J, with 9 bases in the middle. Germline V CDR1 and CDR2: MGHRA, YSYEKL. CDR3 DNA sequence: TGCGCCAGCAGCCAAGAGGCAGGTCTCTACGAGCAGTACTTC. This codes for CASSQEAGLYEQYF.